This passage covers 16 T cell receptor beta chains from one sample sequenced in a study of blood T cell repertoires in COVID-19 (dated by TCRdb to 2019 to 2021). Receptors were amplified or captured by the immunoSEQ multiplex PCR assay. TCRdb retrieved this table from immuneACCESS and kept in-frame rearrangements only. Not all clones are present; in checked studies, unresolved V genes account for under half, and no reason is known for the remainder. The sample table holds around 37,000 clones, of which around four fifths were seen once. Together, the top ten hold around 5% of the sample. Sample: peripheral blood. The receptor source for this set is a man in his fifties with active COVID-19.

The V and J genes are TRBV6-1 and TRBJ2-1; no clear D gene. Germline V gene lookup returns CDR1 MNHNS and CDR2 SASEGT. The V end lost 1 base, the J end lost 10 bases, and 14 bases lay between the germline ends. This CDR3 region has 14 residues. CDR3 nucleotide sequence: TGTGCCAGCAGTGAAGTGGCCACGGTCGGGGAGCAGTTCTTC. Residues: CASSEVATVGEQFF.

The chain employs TRBV3-1 (or the pseudogene TRBV3-2) and TRBJ2-7; no definite D call. Germline lookup yields CDR1 LGHDT and CDR2 YNNKEL (reference sequence). V lost 4 bases to trimming and J lost 6 bases, with 10 bases between them. The length of the CDR3 is 12 residues. CDR3 sequence (DNA): TGTGCCAGCAGCCCGCCTAGTTTCGAGCAGTACTTC. This encodes CASSPPSFEQYF.

The V gene is TRBV6-2 or TRBV6-3, the J gene TRBJ1-3; D remains unclear. Trimming took 2 bases from V and 4 from J, leaving 3 bases between them. The CDR3 has 12 amino acids. Germline CDR1 MNHEY, CDR2 SVGEGT. This CDR3 reads CASSYTGNTIYF. The CDR3 DNA follows: TGTGCCAGCAGTTACACAGGAAACACCATATATTTT.

The rearrangement uses TRBV5-5 and TRBJ2-1; 9 nucleotides match TRBD1. CDR3 length: 16 residues. Germline CDR1 and CDR2: SGHKS and YYEKEE (reference sequence). V trimming: 3 bases; J trimming: 6 bases; junction bases outside the gene matches: 10. The CDR3 reads CASSWTPGQGVNEQFF. As DNA, the CDR3 is TGTGCCAGCAGCTGGACCCCGGGACAGGGCGTCAATGAGCAGTTCTTC.

CDR3 sequence (DNA): TGTGCCAGTAGGGGGACAGGGTGGGACGAGCAGTACTTC. This gives the protein CASRGTGWDEQYF. The chain combines TRBV19 with TRBJ2-7, with 9 bases matching TRBD1. CDR1 is LNHDA, CDR2 SQIVND, per germline (reference sequence). V dropped 6 bases and J dropped 5; count of bases not matched to a gene: 5. The CDR3 runs to 13 residues.

This rearrangement joins TRBV2 to TRBJ1-6, with 10 positions matching TRBD1. The germline V gene encodes CDR1 SNHLY and CDR2 FYNNEI. This CDR3 contains 14 residues. V was clipped by 6 bases and J by 6 bases; unmatched bases: 2. The CDR3 DNA reads as TGTGCCAGCAGCGGGACAGGGGTTAATTCACCCCTCCACTTT. Translation gives CASSGTGVNSPLHF. Variable domain in full (rest from reference TRBV2 and TRBJ1-6): EPEVTQTPSHQVTQMGQEVILRCVPISNHLYFYWYRQILGQKVEFLVSFYNNEISEKSEIFDDQFSVERPDGSNFTLKIRSTKLEDSAMYFCASSGTGVNSPLHFGNGTRLTVT.

The chain links TRBV3-1 (or the pseudogene TRBV3-2) to TRBJ2-7, with D tentatively TRBD1 (6 bases). Trimming removed 0 bases from V and 1 base from J, with 7 bases in between. The CDR3 consists of 14 residues. Germline values: CDR1 LGHDT, CDR2 YNNKEL (reference sequence). CDR3 amino acids: CASSQEDRSYEQYF. Here the CDR3 DNA reads TGTGCCAGCAGCCAAGAGGACAGATCCTACGAGCAGTACTTC.

This rearrangement joins TRBV23-1 to TRBJ1-3; the match to TRBD1 covers 9 bases. TRBV23-1 is an ORF, with its function uncertain. Losses at the gene ends were 3 bases for V and 8 bases for J; bases not matched to a gene: 23. The CDR3 is 20 residues long. The CDR3 protein is CASSHPRDRVFRSEVDTIYF. The CDR3 nucleotides read TGCGCCAGCAGTCACCCCCGGGACAGGGTCTTCCGGAGCGAGGTCGACACCATATATTTT.

The chain employs TRBV3-1 (or the pseudogene TRBV3-2) and TRBJ1-4; D is perhaps TRBD1 (6 bases). The CDR3 consists of 14 residues. Looked up from germline, CDR1 is LGHDT and CDR2 is YNNKEL (reference sequence). With 2 bases removed from V and 4 bases from J, the gap between germline ends came to 8 bases. CDR3 coding DNA: TGTGCCAGCAGCCAATGGGGGCGTAATGAAAAACTGTTTTTT. The encoded protein is CASSQWGRNEKLFF.

Only a few counts were recorded for this clone. CDR3 sequence: CASSFFGSWLDTEAFF. The DNA for the CDR3 is TGTGCCAGCAGCTTCTTCGGCAGCTGGCTAGACACTGAAGCTTTCTTT. The gene calls are TRBV5-5 and TRBJ1-1; the D is unclear. The CDR3 consists of 16 residues. V was trimmed by 2 bases and J by 3 bases, leaving 17 bases between them. Germline V CDR1 and CDR2: SGHKS, YYEKEE (reference sequence).

The chain uses TRBV2 and TRBJ1-3; D is uncertain. This CDR3 spans 14 amino acids. Trimming took 6 bases from V and 4 from J, leaving 13 bases between them. Germline CDR1 SNHLY, CDR2 FYNNEI. This CDR3 is CASRAGGLGNTIYF. Written as DNA, the CDR3 is TGTGCCAGCAGGGCAGGCGGGCTAGGAAACACCATATATTTT.

As concerns this clone: Since no conserved phenylalanine or tryptophan closes the CDR3, a read error is the likely cause. The DNA is omitted, as the CDR3 cannot be located on it reliably, and the CDR3 follows TCRdb's listing. The chain joins TRBV3-1 (or the pseudogene TRBV3-2) to TRBJ2-3; the tabulated D call, TRBD1, remains unverified against the DNA. The CDR3 sequence runs 14 residues, both termini included. Per the germline V gene, CDR1 is LGHDT and CDR2 is YNNKEL (reference sequence). The CDR3 sequence is CASSQDQGRCVVCV.

This clone was detected a few times. This rearrangement joins TRBV7-2 to TRBJ1-5; 7 nucleotides line up with TRBD1. Trimming cost V 6 bases and J 2 bases; bases outside gene matches: 10. Germline V lookup: CDR1 SGHTA, CDR2 FQGNSA. The CDR3 sequence is 16 residues long. CDR3 coding DNA: TGTGCCAGCAGTACCGGGAGGGGGCTTGGCAATCAGCCCCAGCATTTT. Protein product: CASSTGRGLGNQPQHF.

V gene TRBV9 combines with J gene TRBJ2-2, with TRBD2 matching 10 bases. CDR1 SGDLS and CDR2 YYNGEE come from the germline V gene. V lost 3 bases, J lost 6 bases, and 8 bases stayed unmatched. This CDR3 comprises 16 residues. CDR3 DNA: TGTGCCAGCAGCGGGCTAGCGGGGGCGCTACCCGGGGAGCTGTTTTTT. Residues: CASSGLAGALPGELFF.

The J gene is TRBJ1-1, the V gene TRBV5-1; D is undetermined. This CDR3 is built from 15 residues. With 1 base removed from V and 1 base from J, the gap between germline ends came to 11 bases. CDR1 is SGHRS and CDR2 is YFSETQ in the germline V gene. In DNA form, the CDR3 reads TGCGCCAGCAGCTTGCTCTTTGGAGCGAACACTGAAGCTTTCTTT. The encoded protein is CASSLLFGANTEAFF.

The chain links TRBV3-1 (or the pseudogene TRBV3-2) to TRBJ2-7; D is undetermined. The CDR3 spans 13 residues. CDR1 is LGHDT, CDR2 YNNKEL, per germline (reference sequence). V lost 0 bases and J lost 2, with 5 bases in between. DNA for the CDR3: TGTGCCAGCAGCCAAGATCTACCCTACGAGCAGTACTTC. It yields the protein CASSQDLPYEQYF.